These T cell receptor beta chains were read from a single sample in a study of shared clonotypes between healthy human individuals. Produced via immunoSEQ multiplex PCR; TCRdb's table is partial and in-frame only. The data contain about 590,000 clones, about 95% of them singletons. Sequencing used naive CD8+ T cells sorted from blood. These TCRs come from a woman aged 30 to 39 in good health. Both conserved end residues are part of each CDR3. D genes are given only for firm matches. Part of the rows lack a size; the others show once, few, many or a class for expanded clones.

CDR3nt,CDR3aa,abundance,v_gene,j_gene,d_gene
TGTGCCAGCAGTTTGGTCAACACTGAAGCTTTCTTT,CASSLVNTEAFF,few,TRBV28,TRBJ1-1,NA
TGTGCCAGCAGTTTGATATGGCAAGGCGAGGAGGAAAAACTGTTTTTT,CASSLIWQGEEEKLFF,NA,TRBV28,TRBJ1-4,NA
TGTGCCAGCAGCTTCTCCCAGGGGTACCAAGAGACCCAGTACTTC,CASSFSQGYQETQYF,NA,TRBV7-9,TRBJ2-5,NA
TGTGCCAGCAGCTTCAGCGGGAGAAACTACGAGCAGTACTTC,CASSFSGRNYEQYF,NA,TRBV13,TRBJ2-7,TRBD2
TGTGCCAGCAGCTTTGACAGGAAAATGAACAATGAGCAGTTCTTC,CASSFDRKMNNEQFF,NA,TRBV7-9,TRBJ2-1,NA
TGTGCCAGCAGCCTCCGGACGGAAAGCTCTGGGGCCAACGTCCTGACTTTC,CASSLRTESSGANVLTF,NA,TRBV7-3,TRBJ2-6,NA
TGCAGTGCTTACTCTTCCTACGAGCAGTACTTC,CSAYSSYEQYF,NA,TRBV20-1,TRBJ2-7,NA
TGTGCCAGTAGTACTGGGAGCTCCTACAATGAGCAGTTCTTC,CASSTGSSYNEQFF,once,TRBV19,TRBJ2-1,NA
TGTGCCACCAGCAGAGATGCGGGGCTGGGACAGCCCCAGCATTTT,CATSRDAGLGQPQHF,NA,TRBV15,TRBJ1-5,NA
TGTGCCAGCAGCTTAGTAACCGGGACAAGTTATAGCAATCAGCCCCAGCATTTT,CASSLVTGTSYSNQPQHF,NA,TRBV7-2,TRBJ1-5,NA
TGTGCCAGCAGTTTCAGGGCGGGAAGCTACGAGCAGTACTTC,CASSFRAGSYEQYF,NA,TRBV27,TRBJ2-7,NA
TGCGCCAGCAGCCACCTAATAGCGGGATATGAGCAGTTCTTC,CASSHLIAGYEQFF,NA,TRBV4-1,TRBJ2-1,TRBD2
TGTGCCAGCAGTTTAGAGCGGCCTTTCGGCGGCACTGAAGCTTTCTTT,CASSLERPFGGTEAFF,NA,TRBV27,TRBJ1-1,NA
TGTGCCACAACCAAGGACGCCTTAACCAAAAACATTCAGTACTTC,CATTKDALTKNIQYF,NA,TRBV28,TRBJ2-4,NA
TGTGCCAGCAGCTTGGGACTAGCGGGATCGAAAGATACGCAGTATTTT,CASSLGLAGSKDTQYF,NA,TRBV5-6,TRBJ2-3,TRBD2
TGCGCCAGCAGCCAAGGCTACTCTACTGGAGATACGCAGTATTTT,CASSQGYSTGDTQYF,NA,TRBV4-1,TRBJ2-3,NA
TGTGCCAGCAGCTTGATAGGGGAGGGGAACACTGAAGCTTTCTTT,CASSLIGEGNTEAFF,NA,TRBV5-6,TRBJ1-1,NA
TGTGCCAGCAGCTTGCGCGGGAGGCCCCTCAATGAGCAGTTCTTC,CASSLRGRPLNEQFF,NA,TRBV5-4,TRBJ2-1,TRBD2
TGTGCCACCAGCGAGACAGTTACGAACACTGAAGCTTTCTTT,CATSETVTNTEAFF,NA,TRBV15,TRBJ1-1,NA
TGTGCCAGCAGTAGGGACACCGTGAACACTGAAGCTTTCTTT,CASSRDTVNTEAFF,NA,TRBV2,TRBJ1-1,NA
TGCAGCGTGACGGGACAGGGGGATGGCTACACCTTC,CSVTGQGDGYTF,once,TRBV29-1,TRBJ1-2,TRBD1
TGTGCCAGCAGTTTATCGCCGGGGACTTCCCTCTGGAATGAGCAGTTCTTC,CASSLSPGTSLWNEQFF,NA,TRBV27,TRBJ2-1,NA
TGTGCCAGCAGTCCGGGACAGGGGAAAGAGACCCAGTACTTC,CASSPGQGKETQYF,NA,TRBV9,TRBJ2-5,TRBD1
TGCGCCAGCAGCCCACCCCGGACTGGGGCCAACGTCCTGACTTTC,CASSPPRTGANVLTF,NA,TRBV5-1,TRBJ2-6,NA
TGCGCCAGCAGCTTGGAAGGGTTGCGTAGAGCCAAAAACATTCAGTACTTC,CASSLEGLRRAKNIQYF,NA,TRBV5-1,TRBJ2-4,NA
TGTGCCAGCAGAGAGGACTCAGCCTTGAATCAGCCCCAGCATTTT,CASREDSALNQPQHF,NA,TRBV6-1,TRBJ1-5,NA
TGTGCCAGCAGTGAGGTCTACGAGCAGTACTTC,CASSEVYEQYF,NA,TRBV25-1,TRBJ2-7,NA
TGTGCCAGCAGTTTAGGAGCGACTGGCTCCTACAATGAGCAGTTCTTC,CASSLGATGSYNEQFF,NA,TRBV27,TRBJ2-1,NA
TGTGCCAGCAGCTTCTTTGGGGGCGGCACTGAAGCTTTCTTT,CASSFFGGGTEAFF,NA,TRBV5-4,TRBJ1-1,NA
TGCGCCAGCAGCCAAGATCGGCCTGCCTACGAGCAGTACTTC,CASSQDRPAYEQYF,NA,TRBV4-1,TRBJ2-7,NA
TGTGCCAGCAGCTTAGCGAAGACAGGGGGCTTAGGAAATGAGCAGTTCTTC,CASSLAKTGGLGNEQFF,once,TRBV11-2,TRBJ2-1,TRBD1
TGTGCCAGCAGTCTATTGCTAGCGGGAGGTCCCTACGAGCAGTACTTC,CASSLLLAGGPYEQYF,NA,TRBV27,TRBJ2-7,TRBD2
TGCAGTGATGCAGCACAAGAGACCCAGTACTTC,CSDAAQETQYF,NA,TRBV20-1,TRBJ2-5,NA
TGTGCCAGCAGCCTAGAGACTAGTCGATCATCCAAAAACATTCAGTACTTC,CASSLETSRSSKNIQYF,NA,TRBV9,TRBJ2-4,NA
TGTGCCAGCAGCGAACAGGGAAGCGAGCAGTACTTC,CASSEQGSEQYF,NA,TRBV7-9,TRBJ2-7,NA
TGTGCCAGCAGCTTAGCGGGAATCGGGACTGAAGCTTTCTTT,CASSLAGIGTEAFF,NA,TRBV7-8,TRBJ1-1,NA
TGCGCCAGCAGCCAAGTTAAGGGACAGAAAGTTGGGCAGTTCTTC,CASSQVKGQKVGQFF,NA,TRBV4-1,TRBJ2-1,TRBD1
TGTGCCAGCAGCCAAGAATTTGTGCGTGAGCAGTTCTTC,CASSQEFVREQFF,once,TRBV4-2,TRBJ2-1,NA
TGTGCCAGCAGTTACGGGGGGGGAAAGCAGTTCTTC,CASSYGGGKQFF,NA,TRBV6-5,TRBJ2-1,TRBD2
TGTGCCAGCAGCCCTACAGCAGGAGCTAATGAAAAACTGTTTTTT,CASSPTAGANEKLFF,NA,TRBV27,TRBJ1-4,NA
TGTGCCAGCAGCCAAACAGGGGACGGGAAAGCTTTCTTT,CASSQTGDGKAFF,NA,TRBV13,TRBJ1-1,TRBD1
TGTGCCAGCAGCGTAGGTGGGGGTCAGGCCTACAATGAGCAGTTCTTC,CASSVGGGQAYNEQFF,NA,TRBV9,TRBJ2-1,NA
TGCAGCGTTCCTGACAGGGCCTTCGGGCATGAGCAGTTCTTC,CSVPDRAFGHEQFF,once,TRBV29-1,TRBJ2-1,TRBD1
TGTGCCAGCAGCATGACAGGGGGCGTGACAGATACGCAGTATTTT,CASSMTGGVTDTQYF,NA,TRBV27,TRBJ2-3,TRBD1
TGTGCCAGCGAACTAGCGGGGAGCACAGATACGCAGTATTTT,CASELAGSTDTQYF,NA,TRBV13,TRBJ2-3,TRBD2
TGTGCCAGCAGTTTAGCGGCAGCAACCTACGAGCAGTACTTC,CASSLAAATYEQYF,NA,TRBV27,TRBJ2-7,NA
TGTGCCAGCAGCGAGGTCCCGGGGGCGGGTGGAGCCACCGGGGAGCTGTTTTTT,CASSEVPGAGGATGELFF,NA,TRBV9,TRBJ2-2,NA
TGTGCCAGCAGCCAAGAAACAGGAGGGTTCTACGAGCAGTACTTC,CASSQETGGFYEQYF,NA,TRBV14,TRBJ2-7,NA
TGTGCCAGCAGTTTACGGACAGGGAACTATGGCTACACCTTC,CASSLRTGNYGYTF,NA,TRBV28,TRBJ1-2,TRBD1
TGTGCCAGCAGGGGGACAGGGTATAGCAATCAGCCCCAGCATTTT,CASRGTGYSNQPQHF,once,TRBV28,TRBJ1-5,TRBD1
TGTGCCAGCAGCCAAGATTTAGGGTTCCAAGAGACCCAGTACTTC,CASSQDLGFQETQYF,NA,TRBV14,TRBJ2-5,NA
TGTGCCAGCGGGTTGGACATCCTACTGTCCGAGCAGTACTTC,CASGLDILLSEQYF,NA,TRBV28,TRBJ2-7,NA